This T cell receptor beta chain was identified in a study of shared clonotypes between healthy human individuals. In the study overall: Each donor had three CD4 naive, three CD4 memory, two CD8 naive and one CD8 memory plate. Points from the study as a whole: It was only blood that was sampled, and tissue repertoires likely differ. A few donors had 4% to 6.5% of their naive CD4 clonotypes in common. When compared with the clonotypes that were shared by all four sorted-subset donors, the non-shared clonotypes turned out to have lower generation probabilities.

Notes on this clone: Antigen unknown.

The CDR3 contains 18 residues. CDR1 SGHNT and CDR2 YYREEE come from the germline V gene (reference sequence). V dropped 0 bases and J dropped 5; count of bases not matched to a gene: 10. Generated by immunoSEQ multiplex PCR, the TCRdb table keeps only in-frame clones and is missing some. The sample yields approximately 2.5 million clones, approximately 94% seen once. Sequencing used naive CD4+ T cells from PBMCs. Noted subset: CD45RA+ positively selected. The chain employs TRBV5-4 and TRBJ2-2; 10 positions agree with TRBD2. The receptor's source is a man between 18 and 35 years old in good health. Some clones in this sample may be carry-over from other donors' samples. The CDR3 DNA reads TGTGCCAGCAGCTTGGCCCTAGCGGGAGTCGCAGGGACCGGGGAGCTGTTTTTT. Protein: CASSLALAGVAGTGELFF.